This T cell receptor (beta chain) is from a study of technical replicates of blood from several donors. TCRdb keeps only in-frame clones here, not all; method: immunoSEQ multiplex PCR. The data show 78,000 or so clones, around nine tenths seen once. The sample taken for sequencing was T cells isolated from PBMCs. The TCR sequence derives from a human donor in good health.

CDR3 loop: CASSYKGASQETQYF. CDR3 in DNA: TGTGCCAGCAGTTACAAGGGGGCGTCCCAAGAGACCCAGTACTTC. This chain joins TRBV6-5 and TRBJ2-5, with 7 bases lining up with TRBD1. The CDR3 is 15 residues long. The trim removed 2 bases at V and 1 base at J, leaving 4 bases unmatched. Germline V CDR1 and CDR2: MNHEY, SVGAGI.